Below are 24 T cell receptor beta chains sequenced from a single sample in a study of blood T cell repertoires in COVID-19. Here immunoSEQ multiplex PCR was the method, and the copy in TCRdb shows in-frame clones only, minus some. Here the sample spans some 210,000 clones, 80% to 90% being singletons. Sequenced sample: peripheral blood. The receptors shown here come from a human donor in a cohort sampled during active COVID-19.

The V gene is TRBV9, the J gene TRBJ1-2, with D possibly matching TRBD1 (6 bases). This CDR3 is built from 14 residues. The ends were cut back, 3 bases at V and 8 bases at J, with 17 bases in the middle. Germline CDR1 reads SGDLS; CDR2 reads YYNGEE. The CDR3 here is CASSASGTFGGYTF. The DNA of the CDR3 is TGTGCCAGCAGCGCTTCCGGGACATTCGGCGGCTACACCTTC.

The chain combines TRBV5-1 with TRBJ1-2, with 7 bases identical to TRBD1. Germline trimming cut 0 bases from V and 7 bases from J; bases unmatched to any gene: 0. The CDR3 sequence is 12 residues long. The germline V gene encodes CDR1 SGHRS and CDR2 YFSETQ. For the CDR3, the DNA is TGCGCCAGCAGCTTGGGACAGGGTGGCTACACCTTC. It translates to CASSLGQGGYTF.

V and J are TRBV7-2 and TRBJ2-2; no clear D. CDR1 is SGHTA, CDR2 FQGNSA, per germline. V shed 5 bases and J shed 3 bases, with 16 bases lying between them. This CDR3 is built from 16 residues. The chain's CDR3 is CASSPQSSVDTGELFF. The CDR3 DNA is TGTGCCAGCAGCCCTCAATCGTCGGTAGACACCGGGGAGCTGTTTTTT.

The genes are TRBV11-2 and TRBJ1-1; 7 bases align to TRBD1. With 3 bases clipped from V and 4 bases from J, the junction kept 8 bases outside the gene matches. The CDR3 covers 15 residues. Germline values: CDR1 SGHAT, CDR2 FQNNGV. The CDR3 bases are TGTGCCAGCAGCTTGCGAAGGGGGCGCCTCACTGAAGCTTTCTTT. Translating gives CASSLRRGRLTEAFF.

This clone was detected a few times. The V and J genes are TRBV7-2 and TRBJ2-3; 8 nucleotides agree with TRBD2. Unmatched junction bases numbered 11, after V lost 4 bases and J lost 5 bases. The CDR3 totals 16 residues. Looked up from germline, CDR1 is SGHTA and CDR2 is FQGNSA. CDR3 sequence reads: CASSWRSAGGGDTQYF. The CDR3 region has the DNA TGTGCCAGCAGCTGGAGGTCGGCGGGGGGAGGAGATACGCAGTATTTT.

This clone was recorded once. CDR3 protein: CATRGGEAFF. The CDR3 DNA reads as TGTGCCACCCGGGGGGGGGAAGCTTTCTTT. The rearrangement joins TRBV28 to TRBJ1-1; perhaps TRBD1 as D (5 bases). The V gene's germline CDR1 is MDHEN and CDR2 SYDVKM. Trimming stripped 10 bases from V and 8 bases from J, with 11 bases between. The CDR3 length is 10 residues.

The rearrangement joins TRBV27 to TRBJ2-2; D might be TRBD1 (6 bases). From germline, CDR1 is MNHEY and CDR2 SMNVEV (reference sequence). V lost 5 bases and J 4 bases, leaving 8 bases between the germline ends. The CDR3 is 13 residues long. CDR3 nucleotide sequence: TGTGCCAGCAGTCCAGGGGTCACCGGGGAGCTGTTTTTT. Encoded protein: CASSPGVTGELFF.

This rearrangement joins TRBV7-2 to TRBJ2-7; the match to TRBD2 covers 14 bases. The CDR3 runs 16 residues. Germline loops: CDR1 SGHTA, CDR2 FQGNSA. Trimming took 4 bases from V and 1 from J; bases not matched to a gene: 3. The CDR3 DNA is TGTGCCAGCAGCTCGACTAGCGGGAGGGTTTCCTACGAGCAGTACTTC. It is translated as CASSSTSGRVSYEQYF.

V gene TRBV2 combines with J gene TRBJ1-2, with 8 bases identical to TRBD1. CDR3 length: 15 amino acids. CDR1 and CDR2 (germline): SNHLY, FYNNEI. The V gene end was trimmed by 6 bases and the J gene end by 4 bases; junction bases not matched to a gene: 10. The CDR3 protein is CASRSLKTGAYGYTF. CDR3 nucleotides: TGTGCCAGCAGGTCTCTTAAGACAGGGGCCTATGGCTACACCTTC.

CDR3 amino acids: CASSLQGYGYTF. CDR3 DNA sequence: TGTGCCAGCAGCCTACAGGGATATGGCTACACCTTC. This chain uses TRBV12-3 or TRBV12-4 with TRBJ1-2, with D possibly matching TRBD1 (6 bases). V shed 6 bases and J shed 5 bases, with 10 bases lying between them. The CDR3 contains 12 residues.

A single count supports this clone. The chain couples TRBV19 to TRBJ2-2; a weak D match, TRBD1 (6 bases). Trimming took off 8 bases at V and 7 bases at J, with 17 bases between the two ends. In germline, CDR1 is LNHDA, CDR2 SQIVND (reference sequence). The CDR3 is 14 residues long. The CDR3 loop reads CASRVGGRIGELFF. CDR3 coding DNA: TGTGCCAGTCGGGTAGGGGGACGGATCGGGGAGCTGTTTTTT.

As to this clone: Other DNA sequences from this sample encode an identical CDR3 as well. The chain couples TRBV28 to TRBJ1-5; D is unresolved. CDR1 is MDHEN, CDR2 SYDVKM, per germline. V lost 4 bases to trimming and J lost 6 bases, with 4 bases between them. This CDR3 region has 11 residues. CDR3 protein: CASSSGQPQHF. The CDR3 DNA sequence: TGTGCCAGCAGTTCCGGTCAGCCCCAGCATTTT.

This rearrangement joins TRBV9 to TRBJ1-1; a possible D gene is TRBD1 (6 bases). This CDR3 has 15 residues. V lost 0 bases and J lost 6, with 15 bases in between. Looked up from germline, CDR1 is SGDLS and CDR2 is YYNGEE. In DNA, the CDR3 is TGTGCCAGCAGCGTAGGGGAGACAGGTCTGGCTGAAGCTTTCTTT. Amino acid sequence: CASSVGETGLAEAFF. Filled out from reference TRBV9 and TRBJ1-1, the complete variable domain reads DSGVTQTPKHLITATGQRVTLRCSPRSGDLSVYWYQQSLDQGLQFLIQYYNGEERAKGNILERFSAQQFPDLHSELNLSSLELGDSALYFCASSVGETGLAEAFFGQGTRLTVV.

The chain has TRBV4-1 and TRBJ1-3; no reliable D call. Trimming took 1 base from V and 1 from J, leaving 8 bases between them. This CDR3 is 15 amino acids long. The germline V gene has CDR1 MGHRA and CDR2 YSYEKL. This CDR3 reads CASSQATVSGNTIYF. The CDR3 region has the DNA TGCGCCAGCAGCCAAGCAACTGTTTCTGGAAACACCATATATTTT.

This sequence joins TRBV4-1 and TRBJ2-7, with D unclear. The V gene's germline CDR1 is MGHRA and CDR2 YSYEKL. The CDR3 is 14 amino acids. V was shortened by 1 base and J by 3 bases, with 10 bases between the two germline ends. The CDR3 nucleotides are TGCGCCAGCAGCCAAGGATTTTCCGGCTACGAGCAGTACGTC. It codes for CASSQGFSGYEQYV.

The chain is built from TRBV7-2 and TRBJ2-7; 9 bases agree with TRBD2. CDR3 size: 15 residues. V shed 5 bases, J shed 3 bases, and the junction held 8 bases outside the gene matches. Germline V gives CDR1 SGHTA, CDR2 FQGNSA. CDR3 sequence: CASSPRAGGDYEQYF. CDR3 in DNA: TGTGCCAGCAGCCCAAGGGCGGGAGGGGACTACGAGCAGTACTTC.

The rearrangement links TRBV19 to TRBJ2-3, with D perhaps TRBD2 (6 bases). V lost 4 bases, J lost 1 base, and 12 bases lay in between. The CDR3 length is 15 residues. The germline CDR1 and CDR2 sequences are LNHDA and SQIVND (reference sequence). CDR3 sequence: CASSTPRGRTDTQYF. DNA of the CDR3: TGTGCCAGTAGTACCCCGCGGGGCCGCACAGATACGCAGTATTTT.

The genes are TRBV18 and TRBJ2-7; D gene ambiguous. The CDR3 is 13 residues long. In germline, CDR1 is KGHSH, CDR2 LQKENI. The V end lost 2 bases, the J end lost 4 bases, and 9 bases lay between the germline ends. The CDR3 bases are TGTGCCAGCTCACCATATTTCGGGTACGAGCAGTACTTC. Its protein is CASSPYFGYEQYF.

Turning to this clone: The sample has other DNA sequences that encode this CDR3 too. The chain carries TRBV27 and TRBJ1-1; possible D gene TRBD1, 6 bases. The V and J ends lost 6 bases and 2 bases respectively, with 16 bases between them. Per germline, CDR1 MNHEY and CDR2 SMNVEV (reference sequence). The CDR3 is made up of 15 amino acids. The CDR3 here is CASSPLTGLNTEAFF. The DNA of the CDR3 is TGTGCCAGCAGCCCCCTAACAGGGCTCAACACTGAAGCTTTCTTT.

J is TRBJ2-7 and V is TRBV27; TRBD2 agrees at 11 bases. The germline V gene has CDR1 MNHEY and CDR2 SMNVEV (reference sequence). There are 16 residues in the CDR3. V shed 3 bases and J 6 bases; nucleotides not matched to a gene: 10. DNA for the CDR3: TGTGCCAGCAGTTTTCTAGCGGGAGGTCCCCTCGGCGAGCAGTACTTC. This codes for CASSFLAGGPLGEQYF.

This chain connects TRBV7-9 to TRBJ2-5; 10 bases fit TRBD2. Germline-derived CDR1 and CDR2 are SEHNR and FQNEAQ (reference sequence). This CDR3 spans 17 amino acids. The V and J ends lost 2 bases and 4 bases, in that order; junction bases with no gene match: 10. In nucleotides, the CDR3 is TGTGCCAGCAGCTTAACAAGACTAGCGGGTCACCGAGAGACCCAGTACTTC. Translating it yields CASSLTRLAGHRETQYF.

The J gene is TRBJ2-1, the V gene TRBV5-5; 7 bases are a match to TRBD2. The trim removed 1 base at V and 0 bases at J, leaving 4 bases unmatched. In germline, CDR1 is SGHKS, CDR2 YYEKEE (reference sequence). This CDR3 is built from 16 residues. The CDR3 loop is CASSLMAGVSYNEQFF. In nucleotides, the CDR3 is TGTGCCAGCAGCTTGATGGCGGGGGTCTCCTACAATGAGCAGTTCTTC.

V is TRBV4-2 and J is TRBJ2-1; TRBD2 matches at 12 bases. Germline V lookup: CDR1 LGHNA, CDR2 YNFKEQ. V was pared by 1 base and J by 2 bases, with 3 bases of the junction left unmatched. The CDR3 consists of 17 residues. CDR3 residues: CASSQVLAGGAYNEQFF. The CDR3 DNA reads TGTGCCAGCAGCCAAGTCCTAGCGGGGGGGGCCTACAATGAGCAGTTCTTC.

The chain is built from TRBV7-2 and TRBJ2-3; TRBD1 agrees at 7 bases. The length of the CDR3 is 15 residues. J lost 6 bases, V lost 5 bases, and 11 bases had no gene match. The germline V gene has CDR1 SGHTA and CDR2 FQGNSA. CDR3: CASSLGGGVWDTQYF. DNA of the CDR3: TGTGCCAGCAGCCTAGGGGGCGGCGTTTGGGATACGCAGTATTTT.